This paragraph reports one TCR beta chain. Its cognate antigen has yet to be identified. It has no much larger one-base neighbor in the sample; base qualities were not kept. These data originate in a study of T cell changes during pregnancy in multiple sclerosis (dated by TCRdb to between 2019 and 2020). For context, the study as a whole: In women with multiple sclerosis, the researchers looked at how the T cell repertoire shifted as pregnancy progressed.

The library came from the immunoSEQ multiplex PCR assay. The table comes from immuneACCESS by way of TCRdb, which keeps in-frame sequences with V and J called. Part of the clones is missing from these tables; in studies checked, under half for an unresolved V gene and the rest for unknown reasons. This sample comprises 25,000 to 35,000 clones, 85% to 90% of them detected only once. Jointly, the top ten make up about 0.74% of the sample. From cysteine to phenylalanine, the CDR3 is 16 amino acids long. The sequence is cut down to CDR3 DNA, 48 bases in frame from base 1. CDR1 GTSNPN and CDR2 SVGIG were looked up in the germline V gene (reference sequence). The V end gives up 2 bases and the J end 3 bases, leaving 7 bases in the junction not matched to a gene.

This receptor chain uses TRBV30 and TRBJ2-1; the central 10 bases match TRBD1. The sequences come from CD4+ T cells from peripheral blood mononuclear cells, collected in the first trimester of pregnancy. This sequence was found in a female donor in good health, enrolled as a control in a pregnancy study. DNA sequence: TGTGCCTGGAGTCCAACCGGGACAGGGGTCTACAATGAGCAGTTCTTC. Translated, this is CAWSPTGTGVYNEQFF. With the rest looked up from the reference TRBV30 and TRBJ2-1 genes rather than sequenced, the full variable domain is SQTIHQWPATLVQPVGSPLSLECTVEGTSNPNLYWYRQAAGRGLQLLFYSVGIGQISSEVPQNLSASRPQDRQFILSSKKLLLSDSGFYLCAWSPTGTGVYNEQFFGPGTRLTVL.